The clone carrying this T cell receptor beta chain has a handful of counts. The target antigen is unknown. TCRdb passed the 5' RACE reads through MiXCR, listing each CDR3 protein once. The sample shows almost 600,000 distinct CDR3 sequences, about 13% of them seen only once. The data derive from a study of T cells after yellow fever vaccination. Study-level results: A large majority of primary-vaccination clones showed up again after the booster (just under 97% CD4, approximately 90% CD8). Repertoires obtained by FACS sorting could include abundant clonotypes that entered as contaminants from the bulk population.

The origin of this receptor is a young man who received the YFV17D yellow fever vaccine. The sequences come from PBMCs, collected on the day of the yellow fever booster vaccination.

CDR3 residues: CASRQGGGHYEQYF. Written as DNA, the CDR3 is TGTGCCAGCAGACAGGGGGGGGGGCACTACGAGCAGTACTTC. The chain joins TRBV12-3 or TRBV12-4 to TRBJ2-7; a weak D match, TRBD1 (8 bases). The V gene lost 6 bases and the J gene lost 3 bases, with 15 bases spanning the gap. The CDR3 spans 14 residues.